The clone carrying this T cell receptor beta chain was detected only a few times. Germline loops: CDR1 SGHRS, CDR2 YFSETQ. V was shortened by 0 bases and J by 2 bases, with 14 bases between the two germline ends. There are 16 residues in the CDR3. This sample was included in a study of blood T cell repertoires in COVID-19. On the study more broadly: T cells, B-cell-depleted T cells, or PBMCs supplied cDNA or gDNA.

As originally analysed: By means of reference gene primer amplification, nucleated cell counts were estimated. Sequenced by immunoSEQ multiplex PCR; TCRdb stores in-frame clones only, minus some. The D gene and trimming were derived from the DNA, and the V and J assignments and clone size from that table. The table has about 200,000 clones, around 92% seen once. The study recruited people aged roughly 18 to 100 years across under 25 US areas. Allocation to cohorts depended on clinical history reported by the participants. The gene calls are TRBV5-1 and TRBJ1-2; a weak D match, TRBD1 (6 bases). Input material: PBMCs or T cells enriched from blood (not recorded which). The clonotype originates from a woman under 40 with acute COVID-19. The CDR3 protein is CASSLGMTGTNYGYTF. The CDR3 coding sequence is TGCGCCAGCAGCTTGGGTATGACAGGCACCAACTATGGCTACACCTTC.